The sequence of this T cell receptor beta chain was determined in a study of T-cell reconstitution after alpha-beta-depleted transplantation in children. Germline assignment: CDR1 SGHRS and CDR2 YFSETQ. Trimming shortened V by 0 bases and J by 5 bases, and 9 bases separated the two germline ends. The length of the CDR3 is 13 residues. Preparation of the TCRbeta library involved a method that used unique molecular identifiers. TCRdb reanalysed the PCR reads using MiXCR and keeps one entry per CDR3 protein. The sample shows about 980,000 distinct CDR3 sequences, about 29% of them seen only once. General observations from the study: Reported findings indicate that, about two months after transplant, alpha-beta T cells came from several hundred expanded clones, which were derived from non-depleted graft cells. Elevated TCRbeta diversity at day 60 was traced, in some patients, to surviving recipient T cells and thymic progenitors. By one year post-transplant, T-cell counts and diversity largely arose from T cells that were newly produced.

In the case of this clonotype: Its specificity is unknown.

V is TRBV5-1 and J is TRBJ2-7; no definite D call. This TCR derives from a boy under two years old who had a stem cell transplant for SCID, so the T cells may come from the graft donor. The material sequenced was PBMCs, mostly from graft donor cells, taken 360 days after TCRalphabeta/CD19-depleted stem cell transplant. The CDR3 protein is CASSLDVIDEQYF. CDR3 coding DNA: TGCGCCAGCAGCTTGGATGTAATTGACGAGCAGTACTTC.